One and the same sample provided the 19 T cell receptor beta chains below, sequenced in a study of CD8 T cells in Susac syndrome. Reverse transcription of about 0.45 to 1 ug RNA was performed with random hexamers. MiXCR was run by TCRdb on the immunoSEQ multiplex PCR reads, yielding one entry per CDR3 protein. Of approximately 190,000 distinct CDR3 sequences in the sample, over 90% were seen once. The sequenced material came from CD8+ T cells from PBMCs. The receptors come from a human donor with Susac syndrome.

The chain combines TRBV6-1 with TRBJ1-5, with D unclear. The length of the CDR3 is 14 residues. V was trimmed by 3 bases and J by 4 bases, leaving 10 bases between them. Germline loops: CDR1 MNHNS, CDR2 SASEGT. The CDR3 DNA reads TGTGCCAGCAGTGAGCCATGGAAAAATCAGCCCCAGCATTTT. Translated, it gives CASSEPWKNQPQHF.

DNA of the CDR3: TGCGCCAGCAGCCAAGGCGTCAACTCATACGAGCAGTACTTC. Its translation: CASSQGVNSYEQYF. This rearrangement joins TRBV4-1 to TRBJ2-7, with D unresolved. The CDR3 totals 14 residues. Germline V lookup: CDR1 MGHRA, CDR2 YSYEKL. Between the trimmed V and J ends, which lost 1 base and 4 bases, there was a span of 11 bases.

The chain is built from TRBV6-5 and TRBJ2-7; D might be TRBD2 (6 bases). The CDR3 is made up of 15 amino acids. The V gene lost 0 bases and the J gene lost 4 bases, with 13 bases spanning the gap. CDR1 and CDR2 (germline): MNHEY, SVGAGI. The CDR3 region has the DNA TGTGCCAGCAGTTACTCCGGAGGGAGTATGTACGAGCAGTACTTC. Translating it yields CASSYSGGSMYEQYF.

V usage is TRBV20-1 and J usage is TRBJ2-1, with D unresolved. Trimming removed 7 bases from V and 4 bases from J, with 11 bases in between. This CDR3 comprises 12 residues. CDR1 and CDR2 (germline): DFQATT, SNEGSKA (reference sequence). The CDR3 here is CSVGELYNEQFF. In nucleotides, the CDR3 is TGCAGTGTTGGGGAACTATACAATGAGCAGTTCTTC.

The V gene is TRBV7-9, the J gene TRBJ2-1, with a weak D call TRBD1 (5 bases). V was pared by 3 bases and J by 10 bases, with 10 bases between. Germline assignment: CDR1 SEHNR and CDR2 FQNEAQ (reference sequence). The CDR3 covers 12 residues. The CDR3 here is CASSFDYREQFF. CDR3 DNA: TGTGCCAGCAGCTTCGATTACAGGGAGCAGTTCTTC.

The V and J genes are TRBV13 and TRBJ2-7, with D perhaps matching TRBD2 (5 bases). Germline CDR1 PRHDT, CDR2 FYEKMQ (reference sequence). The CDR3 totals 15 residues. With 5 bases removed from V and 4 bases from J, the gap between germline ends came to 18 bases. The CDR3 DNA sequence: TGTGCCAGCAGCCCCTTCGGCACTAGGACTTACGAGCAGTACTTC. It specifies CASSPFGTRTYEQYF. The whole variable domain, filled in from reference TRBV13 and TRBJ2-7, reads AAGVIQSPRHLIKEKRETATLKCYPIPRHDTVYWYQQGPGQDPQFLISFYEKMQSDKGSIPDRFSAQQFSDYHSELNMSSLELGDSALYFCASSPFGTRTYEQYFGPGTRLTVT.

This rearrangement joins TRBV11-2 to TRBJ2-1; TRBD2 matches 14 bases. With V trimmed by 6 bases and J by 7 bases, 8 bases remained unmatched. Germline lookup yields CDR1 SGHAT and CDR2 FQNNGV. This CDR3 is built from 16 residues. The CDR3 region has the DNA TGTGCCAGCAGATCTCGACTAGCGGGAGGGCTGAATGAGCAGTTCTTC. Protein: CASRSRLAGGLNEQFF.

The chain uses TRBV12-5 and TRBJ1-2; no firm D call. The CDR3 extends over 15 amino acids. Germline values: CDR1 LGHNT, CDR2 FRNRAP. V gave up 7 bases and J gave up 4 bases, with 19 bases separating them. CDR3 sequence: CASVGPTAGVYGYTF. The CDR3 DNA is TGTGCTAGTGTCGGACCCACCGCAGGAGTCTATGGCTACACCTTC. Filled out from reference TRBV12-5 and TRBJ1-2, the complete variable domain reads DARVTQTPRHKVTEMGQEVTMRCQPILGHNTVFWYRQTMMQGLELLAYFRNRAPLDDSGMPKDRFSAEMPDATLATLKIQPSEPRDSAVYFCASVGPTAGVYGYTFGSGTRLTVV.

CDR3 residues: CASSELAGTDTQYF. CDR3 DNA: TGTGCCAGCAGCGAACTAGCGGGCACAGATACGCAGTATTTT. The chain uses TRBV9 and TRBJ2-3, with 8 positions matching TRBD2. The CDR3 contains 14 residues. Germline V gene lookup returns CDR1 SGDLS and CDR2 YYNGEE. V shed 3 bases and J 1 base; nucleotides not matched to a gene: 1.

The chain couples TRBV4-1 to TRBJ2-4; no firm D call. This CDR3 region has 15 residues. The germline V gene encodes CDR1 MGHRA and CDR2 YSYEKL. The V gene lost 1 base and the J gene lost 4 bases, with 11 bases spanning the gap. In nucleotides, the CDR3 is TGCGCCAGCAGCCAAGTAGTAGGTGGGAAAAACATTCAGTACTTC. It specifies CASSQVVGGKNIQYF.

The chain links TRBV9 to TRBJ2-6; the D gene is possibly TRBD1 (6 bases). V lost 4 bases to trimming and J lost 0 bases, with 26 bases between them. The germline gives CDR1 SGDLS, CDR2 YYNGEE. CDR3 size: 21 residues. In DNA form, the CDR3 reads TGTGCCAGCAGCTCCAGCCCTGGACAGATCTCGCATTACTCTGGGGCCAACGTCCTGACTTTC. It codes for CASSSSPGQISHYSGANVLTF.

V and J are TRBV15 and TRBJ2-7; the match to TRBD1 covers 8 bases. J gave up 2 bases and V 3 bases, and 6 bases lay outside the gene matches. This CDR3 has 15 amino acids. CDR1 and CDR2 (germline): LNHNV, YYDKDF (reference sequence). The CDR3 loop reads CATSREGQGAYEQYF. The CDR3 bases are TGTGCCACCAGCAGGGAAGGACAGGGAGCCTACGAGCAGTACTTC.

This chain links TRBV2 with TRBJ2-4; the match to TRBD2 covers 9 bases. This CDR3 spans 16 amino acids. V trimming: 6 bases; J trimming: 0 bases; junction bases outside the gene matches: 6. Germline CDR1 is SNHLY and CDR2 is FYNNEI. The CDR3 protein is CASRTSSGIAKNIQYF. The CDR3 DNA is TGTGCCAGCAGGACATCTAGCGGGATAGCCAAAAACATTCAGTACTTC.

The chain has TRBV27 and TRBJ2-1; D is perhaps TRBD1 (5 bases). The CDR3 is 17 amino acids. Germline CDR1 reads MNHEY; CDR2 reads SMNVEV (reference sequence). V was pared by 5 bases and J by 0 bases, with 17 bases between. CDR3 DNA: TGTGCCAGCAGTCCTCTCCCACAGGTTAGCTCCTACAATGAGCAGTTCTTC. Encoded protein: CASSPLPQVSSYNEQFF.

The chain couples TRBV6-5 to TRBJ2-5, with TRBD2 matching 8 bases. CDR1 and CDR2 (germline): MNHEY, SVGAGI. This CDR3 has 12 amino acids. V gave up 7 bases and J gave up 5 bases; unmatched junction bases: 3. CDR3 in DNA: TGTGCCAGCAAAAGCGGGAGCGAGACCCAGTACTTC. Amino acid sequence: CASKSGSETQYF.

The V gene is TRBV6-2 or TRBV6-3, the J gene TRBJ2-4; possibly TRBD2 for D (6 bases). Trimming shortened V by 2 bases and J by 4 bases, and 9 bases separated the two germline ends. Looked up from germline, CDR1 is MNHEY and CDR2 is SVGEGT. The CDR3 covers 14 residues. The CDR3 DNA sequence: TGTGCCAGCAGTTACCCGGGAGTGAAAAACATTCAGTACTTC. It translates to CASSYPGVKNIQYF.

The rearrangement links TRBV5-6 to TRBJ2-5, with TRBD1 identical over 8 bases. This CDR3 has 15 amino acids. Germline CDR1 is SGHDT and CDR2 is YYEEEE. V lost 2 bases and J lost 5; bases outside the gene matches: 8. The DNA for the CDR3 is TGTGCCAGCAGCTTCAGGACAGGGTGGTTCGAGACCCAGTACTTC. Its translation is CASSFRTGWFETQYF.

This chain joins TRBV3-1 and TRBJ2-1; perhaps TRBD2 as D (6 bases). The CDR3 length is 18 residues. Germline-derived CDR1 and CDR2 are LGHDT and YNNKEL (reference sequence). Trimming left V 0 bases short and J 7 bases short, with 22 bases between. CDR3 DNA sequence: TGTGCCAGCAGCCAAGAATCGAGGAGGGGTATTAGTAGGAATGAGCAGTTCTTC. This sequence encodes CASSQESRRGISRNEQFF.

This chain joins TRBV7-2 and TRBJ1-6, with 9 bases fitting TRBD1. Germline loops: CDR1 SGHTA, CDR2 FQGNSA. CDR3 length: 14 amino acids. Trimming took 5 bases from V and 7 from J; bases not matched to a gene: 3. The CDR3 bases are TGTGCCAGCAGCCTACAGGGGGCGAATTCACCCCTCCACTTT. Translation gives CASSLQGANSPLHF.